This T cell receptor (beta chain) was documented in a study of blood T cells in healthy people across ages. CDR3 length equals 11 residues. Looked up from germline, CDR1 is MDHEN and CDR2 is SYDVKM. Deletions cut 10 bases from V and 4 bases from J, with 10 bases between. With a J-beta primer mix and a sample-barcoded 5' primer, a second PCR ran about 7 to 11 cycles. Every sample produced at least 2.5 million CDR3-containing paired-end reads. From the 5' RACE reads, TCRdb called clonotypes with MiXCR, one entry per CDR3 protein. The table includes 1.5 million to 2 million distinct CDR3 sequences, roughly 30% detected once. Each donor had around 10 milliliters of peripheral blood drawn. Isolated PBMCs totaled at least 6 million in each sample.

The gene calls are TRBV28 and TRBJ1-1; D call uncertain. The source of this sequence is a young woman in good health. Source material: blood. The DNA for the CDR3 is TGTGCCACTTCATTAAGCACTGAAGCTTTCTTT. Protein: CATSLSTEAFF. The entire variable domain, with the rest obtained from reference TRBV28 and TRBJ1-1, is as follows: DVKVTQSSRYLVKRTGEKVFLECVQDMDHENMFWYRQDPGLGLRLIYFSYDVKMKEKGDIPEGYSVSREKKERFSLILESASTNQTSMYLCATSLSTEAFFGQGTRLTVV.